This is a list of T cell receptor beta chains from one sample in a study of CD8+CD57+ T cells in acquired aplastic anemia. One entry per CDR3 protein, called by TCRdb with MiXCR from the reads. The sample lists more than 150,000 distinct CDR3 sequences, 64% occurring once. The material sequenced was sorted CD4+, CD8+, or CD8+CD57+ T cells (not recorded which) from PBMCs. The receptors were sampled from a human donor with severe aplastic anemia or a healthy control (not recorded which). CDR3s include the opening cysteine and the closing phenylalanine or tryptophan. The order of the fields is V gene, D gene, clone size, J gene, CDR3 DNA, CDR3 protein. The D gene is left open where the match is weak. The listing skips clone size in some rows; elsewhere it reads once, few, many or a size class.

V gene: TRBV19; D gene: TRBD2; clone size: many; J gene: TRBJ2-7; CDR3 DNA: TGTGCCAGTAGTGCCGGACTAGCGGGGGACCCTCATTCTGTGCAGTACTTC; CDR3 protein: CASSAGLAGDPHSVQYF
V gene: TRBV29-1; D gene: -; clone size: many; J gene: TRBJ1-2; CDR3 DNA: TGCAGCGCTCTATTAGGGGCCCACTTGGATGGCTACACCTTC; CDR3 protein: CSALLGAHLDGYTF
V gene: TRBV20-1; D gene: TRBD1; clone size: -; J gene: TRBJ2-1; CDR3 DNA: TGCAGTGCTAGCGGGACAGGGGATTACAATGAGCAGTTCTTC; CDR3 protein: CSASGTGDYNEQFF
V gene: TRBV7-8; D gene: -; clone size: -; J gene: TRBJ1-2; CDR3 DNA: TGTGCCAGCAGCTTAGCCCCCAGGAATGGCTACACCTTC; CDR3 protein: CASSLAPRNGYTF
V gene: TRBV7-9; D gene: TRBD1; clone size: few; J gene: TRBJ2-3; CDR3 DNA: TGTGCCAGCTGGGACAGTACTACAGATACGCAGTATTTT; CDR3 protein: CASWDSTTDTQYF
V gene: TRBV15; D gene: -; clone size: -; J gene: TRBJ1-4; CDR3 DNA: TGTGCCATCCCGCTGGGGTCCCTTGCAACTAATGAAAAACTGTTTTTT; CDR3 protein: CAIPLGSLATNEKLFF
V gene: TRBV6-5; D gene: TRBD1; clone size: -; J gene: TRBJ2-7; CDR3 DNA: TGTGCCAGCAGTGGACAGGTCGCCTCCTACGAGCAGTACTTC; CDR3 protein: CASSGQVASYEQYF
V gene: TRBV7-3; D gene: -; clone size: -; J gene: TRBJ1-1; CDR3 DNA: TGTGCCAGCAGCTTAACCGATCGGACTGAAGCTTTCTTT; CDR3 protein: CASSLTDRTEAFF
V gene: TRBV20-1; D gene: TRBD2; clone size: -; J gene: TRBJ2-7; CDR3 DNA: TGCAGTGCTAGCGGGAGGGTAGTCTACGAGCAGAACTTC; CDR3 protein: CSASGRVVYEQNF
V gene: TRBV12-3/TRBV12-4; D gene: -; clone size: once; J gene: TRBJ2-1; CDR3 DNA: TGTGCCAGCAGCCAGCAAGGGGGTAGCGAGCAGTTCTTC; CDR3 protein: CASSQQGGSEQFF
V gene: TRBV7-9; D gene: TRBD1; clone size: -; J gene: TRBJ2-7; CDR3 DNA: TGTGCCATTCTTATACCGGGGCAGGGGGAAAGATACGAGCAGTACTTC; CDR3 protein: CAILIPGQGERYEQYF
V gene: TRBV6-5; D gene: -; clone size: -; J gene: TRBJ1-2; CDR3 DNA: TGTGCCAGCAGTTACTCGTCAGGGATTAACTATGGCTACACCTTC; CDR3 protein: CASSYSSGINYGYTF
V gene: TRBV7-8; D gene: TRBD2; clone size: -; J gene: TRBJ2-7; CDR3 DNA: TGTGCCAGCAGCTTTGAGACCTTCGGGACTACCCGGACTTCCTACGAGCAGTACTTC; CDR3 protein: CASSFETFGTTRTSYEQYF
V gene: TRBV25-1; D gene: -; clone size: -; J gene: TRBJ1-1; CDR3 DNA: TGTGCCAGCAGTGCCCCCCGGACGGGGAGTTACACTGAAGCTTTCTTT; CDR3 protein: CASSAPRTGSYTEAFF
V gene: TRBV24-1; D gene: -; clone size: few; J gene: TRBJ2-7; CDR3 DNA: TGTGCCACCAGTGATGGCAGGGGCAGCGAGCAGTACTTC; CDR3 protein: CATSDGRGSEQYF
V gene: TRBV19; D gene: TRBD1; clone size: -; J gene: TRBJ2-7; CDR3 DNA: TGTGCCACCCGACAGGGCAGCTCCTACGAGCAGTACTTC; CDR3 protein: CATRQGSSYEQYF
V gene: TRBV11-2; D gene: TRBD1; clone size: few; J gene: TRBJ1-2; CDR3 DNA: TGTGCCAGCAGCTCGGGACAGCACTATGGCTACACCTTC; CDR3 protein: CASSSGQHYGYTF
V gene: TRBV7-9; D gene: TRBD1; clone size: -; J gene: TRBJ2-7; CDR3 DNA: TGTGCCAGTAGCCCAGCAGGGACAGCCAATCCCCACTTC; CDR3 protein: CASSPAGTANPHF
V gene: TRBV29-1; D gene: -; clone size: once; J gene: TRBJ2-3; CDR3 DNA: TGCAGCGTAATAGGGGGGGCAGATACGCAGTATTTT; CDR3 protein: CSVIGGADTQYF
V gene: TRBV7-2; D gene: -; clone size: -; J gene: TRBJ2-5; CDR3 DNA: TGTGCCAGCAGCTTAGGACTAGAATCCCAGTACTTC; CDR3 protein: CASSLGLESQYF
V gene: TRBV6-5; D gene: TRBD2; clone size: -; J gene: TRBJ2-7; CDR3 DNA: TGTGCCAGCAGTTACTCAATAGCGGGGGGAGTCTACGAGCAGTACTTC; CDR3 protein: CASSYSIAGGVYEQYF
V gene: TRBV7-3; D gene: -; clone size: -; J gene: TRBJ1-1; CDR3 DNA: TGTGCCAGCAGCTTAATTCTCGACAGTGAAGCTTTCTTT; CDR3 protein: CASSLILDSEAFF
V gene: TRBV6-1; D gene: -; clone size: -; J gene: TRBJ2-7; CDR3 DNA: TGTGCCAGCAGTGAACCCACAGAAGCAACCTACGAGCAGTACTTC; CDR3 protein: CASSEPTEATYEQYF
V gene: TRBV4-1; D gene: -; clone size: many; J gene: TRBJ2-7; CDR3 DNA: TGCGCCAGCAGCCAAGGAGTAGGCAGCGCCTACGAGCAGTACTTC; CDR3 protein: CASSQGVGSAYEQYF
V gene: TRBV25-1; D gene: -; clone size: -; J gene: TRBJ1-1; CDR3 DNA: TGTGCCAGCAGTCTTGGGGAGGGGACTGAAGCTTTCTTT; CDR3 protein: CASSLGEGTEAFF
V gene: TRBV9; D gene: -; clone size: many; J gene: TRBJ1-1; CDR3 DNA: TGTGCCAGCAGCGTAGCCCTTGTCACTGAAGCTTTCTTT; CDR3 protein: CASSVALVTEAFF
V gene: TRBV5-1; D gene: TRBD1; clone size: -; J gene: TRBJ1-4; CDR3 DNA: TGCGCCAGCAGACACCTGACAGGGGAAAAACTGTTTTTT; CDR3 protein: CASRHLTGEKLFF
V gene: TRBV24-1; D gene: TRBD1; clone size: -; J gene: TRBJ2-5; CDR3 DNA: TGTGCCACCAGTGACTCCGGGACAGGGGGAGAGACCCAGTACTTC; CDR3 protein: CATSDSGTGGETQYF
V gene: TRBV5-1; D gene: -; clone size: -; J gene: TRBJ2-3; CDR3 DNA: TGCGCCAGCAGCTTGGATAGTTTCAATACGCAGTATTTT; CDR3 protein: CASSLDSFNTQYF
V gene: TRBV19; D gene: -; clone size: -; J gene: TRBJ2-7; CDR3 DNA: TGTGCCAGTAGTATGGCCATGAACCCCTACGAGCAGTACTTC; CDR3 protein: CASSMAMNPYEQYF
V gene: TRBV7-9; D gene: -; clone size: -; J gene: TRBJ2-7; CDR3 DNA: TGTGCCAGCAGCTTACCTCAGGGGCAGGGATTCAGCAAGCAGTACTTC; CDR3 protein: CASSLPQGQGFSKQYF
V gene: TRBV2; D gene: -; clone size: -; J gene: TRBJ2-1; CDR3 DNA: TGTGCCAGCAGGGGGGGCCTCCTTTCGGAGCAGTTCTTC; CDR3 protein: CASRGGLLSEQFF
V gene: TRBV12-3/TRBV12-4; D gene: TRBD2; clone size: few; J gene: TRBJ2-5; CDR3 DNA: TGTGCCAGCAGTTTCCCGGGGGGAACGGAGGGCCAGTGCTTC; CDR3 protein: CASSFPGGTEGQCF
V gene: TRBV7-3; D gene: TRBD2; clone size: -; J gene: TRBJ2-3; CDR3 DNA: TGTGCCAGCAGCTTAAGCGGGGGGGCTAACACAGATACGCAGTATTTT; CDR3 protein: CASSLSGGANTDTQYF
V gene: TRBV5-1; D gene: -; clone size: -; J gene: TRBJ2-1; CDR3 DNA: TGCGCCAGCAGCTTGGCGGGGACACCGTACAATGAGCAGTTCTTC; CDR3 protein: CASSLAGTPYNEQFF
V gene: TRBV20-1; D gene: -; clone size: few; J gene: TRBJ1-2; CDR3 DNA: TGCAGTGCTAGAGTGGAGGGAGGCTATGGCTACACCTTC; CDR3 protein: CSARVEGGYGYTF
V gene: TRBV7-9; D gene: -; clone size: many; J gene: TRBJ2-2; CDR3 DNA: TGTGCCAGCAGCTTAGTTCCGAACACCGGGGAGCTGTTTTTT; CDR3 protein: CASSLVPNTGELFF
V gene: TRBV12-1; D gene: -; clone size: -; J gene: TRBJ1-5; CDR3 DNA: TGTGCCAGCAGCATTGACATCCACCGTTGGCCCCAGCATTTT; CDR3 protein: CASSIDIHRWPQHF
V gene: TRBV5-4; D gene: -; clone size: -; J gene: TRBJ2-5; CDR3 DNA: TGTGCCAGCAGCTTGGGAGGTGACCAAGAGACCCAGTACTTC; CDR3 protein: CASSLGGDQETQYF
V gene: TRBV10-3; D gene: -; clone size: once; J gene: TRBJ1-2; CDR3 DNA: TGTGCCAGCGGGACCTCCGGCTATGGCTACACCTTC; CDR3 protein: CASGTSGYGYTF
V gene: TRBV29-1; D gene: -; clone size: -; J gene: TRBJ1-4; CDR3 DNA: TGCAGCGTTGCAACTAATGAAAAACTGTTTTTT; CDR3 protein: CSVATNEKLFF
V gene: TRBV7-8; D gene: TRBD2; clone size: -; J gene: TRBJ2-3; CDR3 DNA: TGTGCCAGCAGCTTAAGGACTAGCGGGGGGGACGATACGCAGTATTTT; CDR3 protein: CASSLRTSGGDDTQYF
V gene: TRBV5-1; D gene: TRBD1; clone size: -; J gene: TRBJ1-6; CDR3 DNA: TGCGCCAGCAGCTCGGACAGGGACCCTGTACCCCTCCACTTT; CDR3 protein: CASSSDRDPVPLHF
V gene: TRBV24-1; D gene: -; clone size: -; J gene: TRBJ2-2; CDR3 DNA: TGTGCCACCAGTGATTCGGGGGCAACCGGGGAGCTGTTTTTT; CDR3 protein: CATSDSGATGELFF
V gene: TRBV29-1; D gene: TRBD1; clone size: -; J gene: TRBJ2-1; CDR3 DNA: TGCAGCGTTGAGGGACAGGGTGGGGGTGAGCAGTTCTTC; CDR3 protein: CSVEGQGGGEQFF
V gene: TRBV2; D gene: TRBD1; clone size: once; J gene: TRBJ2-7; CDR3 DNA: TGTGCCAGCAGACGCACCGACAGGGTTAACTCCTACGAGCAGTACTTC; CDR3 protein: CASRRTDRVNSYEQYF
V gene: TRBV20-1; D gene: -; clone size: many; J gene: TRBJ2-7; CDR3 DNA: TGCAGTGCTAGAGATTACTTCCCTGGGGGCGAGCAGTACTTC; CDR3 protein: CSARDYFPGGEQYF
V gene: TRBV2; D gene: TRBD1; clone size: few; J gene: TRBJ2-7; CDR3 DNA: TGTGCCAGCAGAGGACAGGGGCTAGCCTACGAGCAGTACTTC; CDR3 protein: CASRGQGLAYEQYF
V gene: TRBV10-1; D gene: TRBD1; clone size: -; J gene: TRBJ2-1; CDR3 DNA: TGCGCCAGCAGTGAGTCGGGGACAGGGGGCTTCCATGAGCAGTTCTTC; CDR3 protein: CASSESGTGGFHEQFF
V gene: TRBV19; D gene: TRBD1; clone size: -; J gene: TRBJ1-2; CDR3 DNA: TGTGCCAGTAGCCGACAGGGTGTAGTCTATGGCTACACCTTC; CDR3 protein: CASSRQGVVYGYTF
V gene: TRBV20-1; D gene: -; clone size: few; J gene: TRBJ2-7; CDR3 DNA: TGCAGTGCTAGGGGTGGACCGGGGGCTGGGGAGCAGTACTTC; CDR3 protein: CSARGGPGAGEQYF
V gene: TRBV19; D gene: -; clone size: -; J gene: TRBJ2-7; CDR3 DNA: TGTGCCAGTAGGGACCCACAGGGACACGAGCAGTACTTC; CDR3 protein: CASRDPQGHEQYF
V gene: TRBV10-3; D gene: TRBD1; clone size: -; J gene: TRBJ1-5; CDR3 DNA: TGTGCCATCAGTGAGTCCCGGACAGGGTCGGGAAAAGGGGGGCAGCCCCAGCATTTT; CDR3 protein: CAISESRTGSGKGGQPQHF
V gene: TRBV20-1; D gene: TRBD2; clone size: -; J gene: TRBJ2-5; CDR3 DNA: TGCAGTGCTAGGAGAGCATCGGGGGGGCCGGAGACCCAGTACTTC; CDR3 protein: CSARRASGGPETQYF
V gene: TRBV5-1; D gene: -; clone size: once; J gene: TRBJ2-7; CDR3 DNA: TGCGCCAGCAGCCCAGGTGCGGGCGGGACGGGAACCTACGAGCAGTACTTC; CDR3 protein: CASSPGAGGTGTYEQYF
V gene: TRBV6-5; D gene: TRBD2; clone size: -; J gene: TRBJ2-1; CDR3 DNA: TGTGCCAGCAGTTACTATTTGTCTAGCGGGGTCCACAATGAGCAGTTCTTC; CDR3 protein: CASSYYLSSGVHNEQFF
V gene: TRBV7-2; D gene: -; clone size: -; J gene: TRBJ1-3; CDR3 DNA: TGTGCCAGCAGCTTGACGGGCCTGGGTGGAAACACCATATATTTT; CDR3 protein: CASSLTGLGGNTIYF
V gene: TRBV4-3; D gene: -; clone size: -; J gene: TRBJ2-7; CDR3 DNA: TGCGCCAGCAGCCAAGAAGTAGAAGCTACCTACGAGCAGTACTTC; CDR3 protein: CASSQEVEATYEQYF
V gene: TRBV15; D gene: -; clone size: many; J gene: TRBJ1-4; CDR3 DNA: TGTGCCACCAGCAGAGATAGGAGACAAGAGACATATGAAAAACTGTTTTTT; CDR3 protein: CATSRDRRQETYEKLFF